This T cell receptor (beta chain) came from a study of shared clonotypes between healthy human individuals. Unsorted samples used 85 million to 90 million PBMCs for genomic DNA. Genomic DNA belonging to each subset was distributed in equal measure over several immunoSEQ plates. Generated by immunoSEQ multiplex PCR, the TCRdb table keeps only in-frame clones and is missing some. The sample lists 530,000 or so clones; over 75% were seen once. This CDR3 is built from 14 residues. Germline trimming cut 5 bases from V and 5 bases from J; bases unmatched to any gene: 5. Germline loops: CDR1 SGHTA, CDR2 FQGTGA.

The chain carries TRBV7-3 and TRBJ2-1; TRBD2 matches at 8 bases. The sequenced sample was PBMCs. The sequence was collected from a woman aged 40 to 50 in good health. Some clones in this sample may be carry-over from other donors' samples. DNA of the CDR3: TGTGCCAGCAGCCCTAGCGGGCTAAACAATGAGCAGTTCTTC. It encodes CASSPSGLNNEQFF.